These 12 T cell receptor beta chains originate from one sample sequenced in a study of vaccination and CD4 T cells after COVID-19. These receptors' antigens are unknown. The assay that was used to sequence DNA from cultured CD4+ T cells was the Oncomine TCR Beta short-read assay. Via MiXCR, TCRdb re-called the PCR reads, giving one row per CDR3 protein. The table lists about 13,000 distinct CDR3 sequences, roughly 50% of them singletons. The treatment: roughly ten-day PBMC culture with coronavirus spike peptide pools or control peptides (ViraFEST assay). Sequencing input: CD4+ T cells from blood, cultured in vitro. The receptors derive from a human donor who had recovered from COVID-19.

In this sample, this clonotype turned up once. The chain has TRBV11-2 and TRBJ1-2, with D unclear. The CDR3 runs to 13 residues. From germline, CDR1 is SGHAT and CDR2 FQNNGV. Deletions cut 4 bases from V and 8 bases from J, with 14 bases between. Here the CDR3 DNA reads TGTGCCAGCAGCTCAAACCTAGGAGGAGGCTACACCTTC. Translated: CASSSNLGGGYTF.

The rearrangement links TRBV6-2 or TRBV6-3 to TRBJ2-7; unclear D gene. From germline, CDR1 is MNHEY and CDR2 SVGEGT. V dropped 7 bases and J dropped 5 bases, with 12 bases sitting between them. The length of the CDR3 is 12 residues. In DNA, the CDR3 is TGTGCCAGCACCAACGTAGAGGACGAGCAGTACTTC. Translating gives CASTNVEDEQYF.

The rearrangement joins TRBV5-1 to TRBJ2-5; D unresolved. Trimming left V 0 bases short and J 1 base short, with 10 bases between. Germline CDR1 reads SGHRS; CDR2 reads YFSETQ. The CDR3 contains 15 residues. The chain's CDR3 is CASSLDGLAQETQYF. CDR3 DNA sequence: TGCGCCAGCAGCTTGGATGGTTTGGCCCAAGAGACCCAGTACTTC. The whole variable domain, filled in from reference TRBV5-1 and TRBJ2-5, reads KAGVTQTPRYLIKTRGQQVTLSCSPISGHRSVSWYQQTPGQGLQFLFEYFSETQRNKGNFPGRFSGRQFSNSRSEMNVSTLELGDSALYLCASSLDGLAQETQYFGPGTRLLVL.

The V and J genes are TRBV20-1 and TRBJ2-1, with D possibly matching TRBD2 (6 bases). Between the trimmed V and J ends, which lost 6 bases and 3 bases, there was a span of 15 bases. This CDR3 has 14 residues. Germline CDR1 and CDR2: DFQATT and SNEGSKA (reference sequence). The CDR3 loop is CSAARLVYYNEQFF. DNA of the CDR3: TGCAGTGCCGCCAGACTAGTGTACTACAATGAGCAGTTCTTC.

The chain links TRBV20-1 to TRBJ1-1, with 8 bases matching TRBD1. Looked up from germline, CDR1 is DFQATT and CDR2 is SNEGSKA (reference sequence). V lost 4 bases to trimming and J lost 5 bases; unmatched junction nucleotides: 6. The CDR3 has 13 amino acids. CDR3 nucleotides: TGCAGTGCTATTTCCGGGACAGGAACTGAAGCTTTCTTT. It translates to CSAISGTGTEAFF.

The chain joins TRBV20-1 to TRBJ2-1; TRBD2 agrees at 14 bases. The V and J ends lost 3 bases and 12 bases, in that order; junction bases with no gene match: 10. Germline loops: CDR1 DFQATT, CDR2 SNEGSKA (reference sequence). There are 15 residues in the CDR3. CDR3: CSASLGLAGAPWQFF. DNA for the CDR3: TGCAGTGCTAGTCTGGGACTAGCGGGAGCGCCTTGGCAGTTCTTC.

The chain combines TRBV21-1 with TRBJ2-1. TRBV21-1 is recorded as a pseudogene. The CDR3 is 11 residues long. The CDR3 nucleotides read TGTGCCATCAGCTCCCACAATGAGCAGTTCTTC. Protein sequence: CAISSHNEQFF.

The chain joins TRBV4-3 to TRBJ1-2; 7 positions match TRBD1. There are 14 residues in the CDR3. J lost 3 bases, V lost 2 bases, and 3 bases had no gene match. Germline-derived CDR1 and CDR2 are LGHNA and YSLEER. The CDR3, as DNA: TGCGCCAGCAGCCAACAGGGGGGGGACTATGGCTACACCTTC. Its protein product is CASSQQGGDYGYTF.

The gene calls are TRBV20-1 and TRBJ1-2; possibly TRBD1 for D (6 bases). This CDR3 has 14 residues. Trimming took off 3 bases at V and 0 bases at J, with 11 bases between the two ends. Germline CDR1 is DFQATT and CDR2 is SNEGSKA (reference sequence). CDR3 coding DNA: TGCAGTGCTAGGAGGGGGATTACTAACTATGGCTACACCTTC. This codes for CSARRGITNYGYTF.

The genes are TRBV18 and TRBJ1-1; maybe TRBD1 (5 bases). From germline, CDR1 is KGHSH and CDR2 LQKENI. The CDR3 consists of 17 residues. V shed 0 bases and J shed 0 bases, with 14 bases lying between them. The CDR3 DNA is TGTGCCAGCTCACCACCGGTGGTTTGGGGCATGAACACTGAAGCTTTCTTT. Its protein is CASSPPVVWGMNTEAFF.

This chain connects TRBV19 to TRBJ2-3; 9 bases line up with TRBD1. This CDR3 has 15 amino acids. V lost 7 bases to trimming and J lost 4 bases; unmatched junction nucleotides: 9. CDR1 LNHDA and CDR2 SQIVND come from the germline V gene (reference sequence). The CDR3 loop is CASNPTGGFADTQYF. The CDR3 DNA is TGTGCCAGTAATCCAACAGGGGGCTTCGCAGATACGCAGTATTTT.

This clonotype has just a few counts. The genes are TRBV2 and TRBJ1-1; D gene unclear. The length of the CDR3 is 13 residues. CDR1 and CDR2 (germline): SNHLY, FYNNEI. V lost 5 bases and J lost 3, with 10 bases in between. Here the CDR3 reads CASSPQSYTEAFF. The CDR3 DNA reads as TGTGCCAGCAGTCCCCAGAGTTACACTGAAGCTTTCTTT.